This TCR beta chain was retrieved from a study of identical twins. This clonotype appeared a few times. MiXCR, run by TCRdb on the 5' RACE reads, gives a single entry per CDR3 protein. The table lists about 1.7 million distinct CDR3 sequences, 32% of them singletons. The receptor comes from a newborn girl in good health. The sample taken for sequencing was cord blood.

Here the CDR3 reads CSARRVAGWNTEAFF. The CDR3 DNA follows: TGCAGTGCTAGGAGGGTGGCGGGGTGGAACACTGAAGCTTTCTTT. V and J are TRBV20-1 and TRBJ1-1, with no clear D. Germline loops: CDR1 DFQATT, CDR2 SNEGSKA (reference sequence). The CDR3 loop spans 15 amino acids. Between the trimmed V and J ends, which lost 3 bases and 1 base, there was a span of 15 bases.